One T cell receptor (beta chain) is described in this entry. Categorization into cohorts depended on clinical history that participants reported. All recovered Cohort 3 donors got two negative PCRs, got clearance, or saw symptom resolution. How the authors handled the data: Amplified reference gene primers provided the basis for estimating nucleated cell counts. This table comes from immunoSEQ multiplex PCR, and its TCRdb copy is limited to in-frame clones, with some not included. Clone size and the V and J calls come from that table; the DNA yielded D and trimming. Of roughly 280,000 clones listed, 85% to 90% are singletons. This record belongs to a study of blood T cell repertoires in COVID-19. Looking at the study overall: From the United States, Italy and Spain came samples of acute and convalescent COVID-19.

CDR1 and CDR2 (germline): SGHRS, YFSETQ. The CDR3 is 15 residues long. V trimming: 0 bases; J trimming: 3 bases; junction bases outside the gene matches: 4. Sequences were obtained from PBMCs or T cells enriched from blood (not recorded which). J is TRBJ1-1 and V is TRBV5-1, with TRBD1 matching 8 bases. This TCR came from a woman between 55 and 75 years old who had recovered from COVID-19. CDR3 DNA: TGCGCCAGCAGCTTGGTCCAGGGGGCGGACACTGAAGCTTTCTTT. Its protein product is CASSLVQGADTEAFF.